This T cell receptor (beta chain) stems from a study of OX40 agonist ivuxolimab in advanced cancers. The assay was immunoSEQ multiplex PCR, and TCRdb's table has in-frame clones only and misses some. The table includes 20,000 or so clones, around 82% detected once. Sequences were derived from CD4+ or CD8+ T cells sorted from blood, sampled in a trial of the OX40 agonist ivuxolimab. The sequence was collected from an adult with an advanced solid tumor such as melanoma, head and neck, liver or kidney cancer.

CDR3 protein: CASSYSPRGRETQYF. CDR3 DNA sequence: TGTGCCAGCAGTTACTCCCCCCGGGGCCGGGAGACCCAGTACTTC. The rearrangement joins TRBV27 to TRBJ2-5; D possibly uses TRBD1 or TRBD2 (5 bases each). Germline CDR1 MNHEY, CDR2 SMNVEV (reference sequence). The CDR3 consists of 15 residues. Trimming took off 4 bases at V and 5 bases at J, with 17 bases between the two ends.